Listed below are T cell receptor beta chains from one sample, sequenced in a study of T-cell reconstitution after alpha-beta-depleted transplantation in children. TCRdb used MiXCR to reprocess the PCR reads, holding one entry per CDR3 protein. There are some 390,000 distinct CDR3 sequences in the sample; roughly 20% occur only once, and around 4% lies in the top ten. Sequences were derived from PBMCs from the stem cell graft donor, sampled from the stem cell graft. These receptors came from a human donor who donated a stem cell graft to a child with acute myeloid leukemia. Both conserved end residues are part of each CDR3. Fields, in order: V gene, J gene, D gene, clone size, CDR3 DNA, CDR3 protein. A D gene is named only where the DNA matches it firmly. Clone size is stated in some rows and not others, as once, few, many or a class when expanded.

>TRBV4-1|TRBJ2-7|-|-
TGCGCCAGCAGCCCAGGAGGTTGGTCCTACGAGCAGTACTTC
CASSPGGWSYEQYF
>TRBV12-3/TRBV12-4|TRBJ1-5|-|few
TGTGCCAGCAGCCCCGGGGGGCATAGCAATCAGCCCCAGCATTTT
CASSPGGHSNQPQHF
>TRBV29-1|TRBJ2-2|-|many
TGCAGCGGATCCCGAGAAGGGGGGACCGGGGAGCTGTTTTTT
CSGSREGGTGELFF
>TRBV4-1|TRBJ2-5|TRBD2|once
TGCGCCAGCAGCCAACTAGCGGGAGGCTTGGAGACCCAGTACTTC
CASSQLAGGLETQYF
>TRBV12-3/TRBV12-4|TRBJ2-3|-|-
TGTGCCAGTCAGGATCGAGATACGCAGTATTTT
CASQDRDTQYF
>TRBV6-1|TRBJ2-5|TRBD2|few
TGTGCCAGCAGCACAAGGGACTACAAAGAGACCCAGTACTTC
CASSTRDYKETQYF
>TRBV7-2|TRBJ2-3|-|-
TGTGCCAGCAGCTTAGTGGGCGTTTCCGGCACAGATACGCAGTATTTT
CASSLVGVSGTDTQYF
>TRBV12-3/TRBV12-4|TRBJ1-6|-|many
TGTGCCAGCAGTTTATCAGGGAATAATTCACCCCTCCACTTT
CASSLSGNNSPLHF
>TRBV5-1|TRBJ2-1|-|few
TGCGCCAGCAGCTTGATTGGGGGAAGCCCCTACAATGAGCAGTTCTTC
CASSLIGGSPYNEQFF
>TRBV20-1|TRBJ2-1|TRBD2|-
TGCAGTGCTAGAGCCCCGGTAGCGGGGTACAATGAGCAGTTCTTC
CSARAPVAGYNEQFF
>TRBV20-1|TRBJ2-1|TRBD2|-
TGCAGTGCTAGAGGAAGCGGGAGGGCCTACAATGAGCAGTTCTTC
CSARGSGRAYNEQFF
>TRBV15|TRBJ2-3|-|few
TGTGCCACCAGCCCTCCAGGGACGAAATCAGATACGCAGTATTTT
CATSPPGTKSDTQYF
>TRBV2|TRBJ1-2|-|-
TGTGCCAGCAGTGACAGGGTTGATAACTATGGCTACACCTTC
CASSDRVDNYGYTF
>TRBV20-1|TRBJ2-1|-|many
TGCAGTGCTAGGGTCGATGAGCAGTTCTTC
CSARVDEQFF
>TRBV27|TRBJ2-2|-|-
TGTGCCAGCAGTTTATCGTCCCCCGGGGAGCTGTTTTTT
CASSLSSPGELFF
>TRBV7-9|TRBJ2-7|-|-
TGTGCCAGCAGCTCCGCGGGCGAGCAGTACTTC
CASSSAGEQYF
>TRBV27|TRBJ2-1|-|-
TGTGCCAGCAGATCCGCCCCGACTGAGCAGTTCTTC
CASRSAPTEQFF
>TRBV20-1|TRBJ2-3|-|many
TGCAGTGCTAGAGATAGCGTAGATACGCAGTATTTT
CSARDSVDTQYF
>TRBV6-1|TRBJ2-1|TRBD2|few
TGTGCCAGCATCAGAGCGATAGGGACTAGCGGGAGTCCCTACAATGAGCAGTTCTTC
CASIRAIGTSGSPYNEQFF
>TRBV4-3|TRBJ1-1|-|few
TGCGCCAGCAGCCAAGAGGCCAGGCTGAGCACTGAAGCTTTCTTT
CASSQEARLSTEAFF
>TRBV10-3|TRBJ2-1|-|-
TGTGCCATCAGTGAGGCGGCGGAGTCCTACAATGAGCAGTTCTTC
CAISEAAESYNEQFF
>TRBV25-1|TRBJ2-5|-|-
TGTGCCAGCAGTGAATCCGCTGACCAAGAGACCCAGTACTTC
CASSESADQETQYF
>TRBV25-1|TRBJ1-5|-|few
TGTGCCAGCAGTGAATCGGCGGGTAGCAATCAGCCCCAGCATTTT
CASSESAGSNQPQHF
>TRBV10-3|TRBJ1-2|TRBD1|-
TGTGCCATCACAGGGGGCGGCTATGGCTACACCTTC
CAITGGGYGYTF
>TRBV7-2|TRBJ2-2|-|-
TGTGCCAGCAGCTCCTACTCTGCGACCGGGGAGCTGTTTTTT
CASSSYSATGELFF
>TRBV29-1|TRBJ2-1|TRBD1|many
TGCAGCGTTGGACAGGGATCCAATGAGCAGTTCTTC
CSVGQGSNEQFF
>TRBV28|TRBJ2-2|-|-
TGTGCCAGCAGTTTAAGGGCTAGCACCGGGGAGCTGTTTTTT
CASSLRASTGELFF
>TRBV6-5|TRBJ1-5|-|few
TGTGCCAGCAGTTACAGGGAGGCCCAGCCCCAGCATTTT
CASSYREAQPQHF
>TRBV29-1|TRBJ2-1|-|few
TGCAGCGTTGGCCGGTCGGGAGCTTCGGACAATGAGCAGTTCTTC
CSVGRSGASDNEQFF
>TRBV7-2|TRBJ2-7|TRBD1|few
TGTGCCAGCAGCTTAAGGGCCGTGCCAGGGGGTTGGCACGAGCAGTACTTC
CASSLRAVPGGWHEQYF
>TRBV12-3/TRBV12-4|TRBJ2-1|TRBD1|-
TGTGCCAGCAGTCCCCGGGACAGGACTACGTTCTACAATGAGCAGTTCTTC
CASSPRDRTTFYNEQFF
>TRBV28|TRBJ2-1|TRBD2|few
TGTGCCAGCAGTTTTGGGAGGGAGGGGTACAATGAGCAGTTCTTC
CASSFGREGYNEQFF
>TRBV12-3/TRBV12-4|TRBJ1-5|TRBD1|-
TGTGCCAGCAGTTCCACATCCGAAGGACAGGGAGGACAGCCCCAGCATTTT
CASSSTSEGQGGQPQHF
>TRBV29-1|TRBJ2-7|-|-
TGCAGCGTTTTAGGGGAGGGGGGTGGTACCTACGAGCAGTACTTC
CSVLGEGGGTYEQYF
>TRBV11-2|TRBJ2-5|-|few
TGTGCCAGCAGCTTAGGTCGGGGGCTCGAGACCCAGTACTTC
CASSLGRGLETQYF
>TRBV7-6|TRBJ2-7|-|-
TGTGCCAGCAGCTTAGGCAACTCACATGCCTACGAGCAGTACTTC
CASSLGNSHAYEQYF
>TRBV3-1|TRBJ2-3|-|-
TGTGCCAGCAGCCAATATTCGGGCGCGGTTGGCACAGATACGCAGTATTTT
CASSQYSGAVGTDTQYF
>TRBV27|TRBJ2-1|-|few
TGTGCCAGCAGTCCCTGGCCTCAGGATGAGCAGTTCTTC
CASSPWPQDEQFF
>TRBV29-1|TRBJ2-4|-|few
TGCAGCGTCACCCAGGGACAACTAGCCAAAAACATTCAGTACTTC
CSVTQGQLAKNIQYF
>TRBV29-1|TRBJ1-1|TRBD1|few
TGCAGCGTTGAATTACAGGGGTTCATGAACACTGAAGCTTTCTTT
CSVELQGFMNTEAFF
>TRBV13|TRBJ2-7|TRBD1|-
TGTGCCAGCAGCTCTTCCGGGACAGGGTTCTACGAGCAGTACTTC
CASSSSGTGFYEQYF
>TRBV5-1|TRBJ2-7|TRBD1|many
TGCGCCAGCCACGGGACAGGGAAAGGAAAGCAGTACTTC
CASHGTGKGKQYF